The sequence of this TCR beta chain was determined in a study of glioma-infiltrating T cells after dendritic cell vaccination. Germline CDR1 is SGHTA and CDR2 is FQGTGA. This CDR3 has 17 residues. Losses at the gene ends were 5 bases for V and 0 bases for J; bases not matched to a gene: 2. Method: immunoSEQ multiplex PCR; TCRdb's copy keeps in-frame clones and lacks some. This sample has more than 85,000 clones, with roughly 89% found just once. The time point: after dendritic cell vaccination, including at tumor progression/relapse. This specimen was blood, taken after dendritic cell vaccination. This clonotype was sampled from a human donor with glioblastoma. This chain links TRBV7-3 with TRBJ2-6; 12 nucleotides agree with TRBD1. Written as DNA, the CDR3 is TGTGCCAGCAGCCTGGGACAGGGGGCCTCTGGGGCCAACGTCCTGACTTTC. Translated: CASSLGQGASGANVLTF.